These T cell receptor beta chains were read from a single sample in a study of cytomegalovirus exposure and HLA in healthy donors. TCRdb's table, derived via immunoSEQ multiplex PCR, lists solely in-frame clones and lacks some. Recorded for this sample: around 130,000 clones. The sequenced sample was PBMCs. These receptors came from a woman aged 55 to 70 in good health and CMV-seronegative. Both conserved end residues are part of each CDR3. D genes are given only for firm matches. The size entry is marked missing in some rows and otherwise reads once, few, many or a size class.

>TRBV5-8|.|.|TRBJ1-2
CASSSRTENYGYTF
TGTGCCAGCAGCTCAAGGACAGAGAACTATGGCTACACCTTC
>TRBV10-2|.|TRBD2|TRBJ2-7
CASSWGGSGPSYEQYF
TGCGCCAGCAGTTGGGGGGGTTCTGGTCCCTCCTACGAGCAGTACTTC
>TRBV5-1|.|TRBD2|TRBJ2-7
CASRLAEYGQYF
TGCGCCAGTAGACTAGCGGAATACGGGCAGTACTTC
>TRBV18|.|.|TRBJ1-1
CASSPGSDPSGGTEAFF
TGTGCCAGCTCACCAGGGTCCGATCCATCGGGGGGGACTGAAGCTTTCTTT
>TRBV28|.|.|TRBJ2-5
CASRGDSGRETQYF
TGTGCCAGCCGTGGGGACTCCGGAAGAGAGACCCAGTACTTC
>TRBV11-1|.|TRBD1|TRBJ1-1
CASSGPDREWEPEAFF
TGTGCCAGCAGCGGCCCGGACAGGGAATGGGAACCTGAAGCTTTCTTT
>TRBV5-8|.|TRBD1|TRBJ1-2
CASSLTIRGLSRGYTF
TGTGCCAGCAGTTTAACAATCAGGGGGCTCTCTCGTGGCTACACCTTC
>TRBV5-4|.|.|TRBJ2-2
CASSLVLGELFF
TGTGCCAGCAGCTTGGTTCTCGGGGAGCTGTTTTTT
>TRBV28|.|TRBD1|TRBJ1-6
CASTLGTGSSPLHF
TGTGCCAGCACCCTGGGGACAGGGAGCTCACCCCTCCACTTT
>TRBV2|.|.|TRBJ1-1
CASSERFLNTEAFF
TGTGCCAGCAGTGAACGTTTCTTGAACACTGAAGCTTTCTTT
>TRBV7-9|.|TRBD2|TRBJ2-7
CASSKTGTSDREQYF
TGTGCCAGCAGCAAAACCGGGACTAGCGATAGGGAGCAGTACTTC
>TRBV7-9|.|.|TRBJ1-2
CASSSRTAANYGYTF
TGTGCCAGCAGCTCCAGGACAGCTGCTAACTATGGCTACACCTTC
>TRBV6-5|.|TRBD2|TRBJ2-7
CASPRAGEHEQYF
TGTGCCAGCCCGCGGGCGGGAGAACACGAGCAGTACTTC
>TRBV2|.|.|TRBJ2-2
CASSEGVGELFF
TGTGCCAGCAGTGAAGGCGTAGGGGAGCTGTTTTTT
>TRBV27|.|TRBD2|TRBJ2-7
CASRGTSGGAVYEQYF
TGTGCCAGCAGGGGAACTAGCGGGGGGGCCGTCTACGAGCAGTACTTC
>TRBV4-1|.|TRBD2|TRBJ2-5
CASSRSRLAGGRKQETQYF
TGCGCCAGCAGCCGGTCGCGACTAGCGGGGGGGCGGAAACAAGAGACCCAGTACTTC
>TRBV7-9|.|TRBD2|TRBJ2-3
CASSLWPSGRLETQYF
TGTGCCAGCAGCTTATGGCCTAGCGGGAGGTTGGAAACGCAGTATTTT
>TRBV14|.|TRBD1|TRBJ1-2
CAQDRRANYGYTF
TGTGCACAGGACAGGAGAGCTAACTATGGCTACACCTTC
>TRBV7-3|.|.|TRBJ2-1
CASSLGREAEQFF
TGTGCCAGCAGCTTAGGCAGGGAGGCTGAGCAGTTCTTC
>TRBV9|.|TRBD2|TRBJ2-5
CASSPGTSGKETQYF
TGTGCCAGCAGCCCCGGGACTAGCGGAAAAGAGACCCAGTACTTC
>TRBV6-5|.|.|TRBJ2-2
CASSYIGGGELFF
TGTGCCAGCAGTTACATCGGAGGCGGGGAGCTGTTTTTT
>TRBV21-1|medium-sized|.|TRBJ1-4
CASSRDRAGKCLFF
TGTGCCAGCAGCAGGGACCGGGCGGGGAAGTGTCTGTTTTTT
>TRBV30|.|.|TRBJ2-7
CAWTPQGKSYEQYF
TGTGCCTGGACACCTCAGGGGAAAAGCTACGAGCAGTACTTC
>TRBV28|.|TRBD2|TRBJ2-7
CASTTAGGPYEQYF
TGTGCCAGCACCACAGCGGGGGGGCCTTACGAGCAGTACTTC
>TRBV4-1|.|TRBD1|TRBJ1-1
CASSQGDRMNTEAFF
TGCGCCAGCAGCCAGGGGGACAGGATGAACACTGAAGCTTTCTTT
>TRBV30|.|.|TRBJ2-6
CACPEQFSGANVLTF
TGTGCCTGTCCCGAACAGTTTTCTGGGGCCAACGTCCTGACTTTC
>TRBV9|.|TRBD1|TRBJ1-5
CASSVGQGFNQPQHF
TGTGCCAGCAGCGTAGGACAGGGATTCAATCAGCCCCAGCATTTT
>TRBV27|.|TRBD1|TRBJ1-5
CASSLTTGGGSNQPQHF
TGTGCCAGCAGCTTAACGACAGGGGGAGGGAGCAATCAGCCCCAGCATTTT
>TRBV7-3|.|.|TRBJ2-2
CASSLGPRTNTGELFF
TGTGCCAGCAGCTTAGGGCCACGTACCAACACCGGGGAGCTGTTTTTT
>TRBV6-5|.|.|TRBJ1-2
CASSYSGHARDGYTF
TGTGCCAGCAGTTACTCGGGACACGCAAGGGATGGCTACACCTTC
>TRBV5-6|.|TRBD1|TRBJ2-4
CASSPGQGAGMAKNIQYF
TGTGCCAGCAGCCCGGGACAGGGGGCCGGGATGGCCAAAAACATTCAGTACTTC
>TRBV5-1|.|.|TRBJ1-1
CASSAGLRNTEAFF
TGCGCCAGCAGCGCTGGACTGAGAAACACTGAAGCTTTCTTT
>TRBV28|.|TRBD1|TRBJ2-1
CASSLLGDSRNEQFF
TGTGCCAGCAGTCTGTTAGGGGACAGCAGAAATGAGCAGTTCTTC
>TRBV19|.|.|TRBJ2-3
CASSISRGDTQYF
TGTGCCAGTAGTATCTCTCGGGGAGATACGCAGTATTTT
>TRBV28|.|.|TRBJ2-4
CASSLGVGSKNIQYF
TGTGCCAGCAGTTTGGGAGTTGGGTCCAAAAACATTCAGTACTTC
>TRBV7-7|.|TRBD2|TRBJ2-5
CASSPFRLASETQYF
TGTGCTAGCAGCCCCTTCAGACTAGCGAGTGAGACCCAGTACTTC
>TRBV19|.|TRBD2|TRBJ2-1
CASSDGTSFYNEQFF
TGTGCCAGTAGTGACGGGACTAGCTTCTACAATGAGCAGTTCTTC
>TRBV5-1|.|.|TRBJ2-1
CASSLGQVDNEQFF
TGCGCCAGCAGCTTGGGACAGGTAGACAATGAGCAGTTCTTC
>TRBV19|.|.|TRBJ2-7
CASSTVVDTESSSYEQYF
TGTGCCAGTAGTACCGTTGTGGACACAGAATCGAGCTCCTACGAGCAGTACTTC
>TRBV15|.|.|TRBJ1-2
CATSREENGYTF
TGTGCCACCAGCAGGGAGGAAAATGGCTACACCTTC
>TRBV5-1|.|TRBD1|TRBJ1-4
CASRPTDRGINEKLFF
TGCGCCAGCAGACCTACTGACAGGGGTATTAATGAAAAACTGTTTTTT
>TRBV2|.|TRBD1|TRBJ1-5
CASRQGARGQPQHF
TGTGCCAGCAGACAGGGGGCGCGGGGTCAGCCCCAGCATTTT
>TRBV6-5|.|.|TRBJ1-2
CASRYTGSYGYTF
TGTGCCAGCAGATATACAGGGTCTTATGGCTACACCTTC
>TRBV5-8|.|.|TRBJ2-5
CASSLAESLTQETQYF
TGTGCCAGCAGCTTGGCCGAGTCATTGACACAAGAGACCCAGTACTTC
>TRBV7-3|.|.|TRBJ2-3
CASSPTSTDTQYF
TGTGCCAGCAGCCCTACCTCCACAGATACGCAGTATTTT
>TRBV9|.|TRBD2|TRBJ2-5
CASSAPNSSGSSSQYF
TGTGCCAGCAGCGCCCCCAATTCTAGCGGGAGTTCGTCCCAGTACTTC
>TRBV27|.|.|TRBJ1-1
CASSLRPGSTEAFF
TGTGCCAGCAGTTTAAGGCCGGGGAGCACTGAAGCTTTCTTT
>TRBV11-3|.|.|TRBJ1-1
CASSQDRDTEAFF
TGTGCCAGCAGCCAAGACCGGGACACTGAAGCTTTCTTT
>TRBV25-1|.|TRBD1|TRBJ1-6
CASSFGQGKSPLHF
TGTGCCAGCAGTTTTGGACAGGGGAAATCACCCCTCCACTTT
>TRBV29-1|.|.|TRBJ1-1
CSVYTTNLNTEAFF
TGCAGCGTCTATACGACAAACCTGAACACTGAAGCTTTCTTT
>TRBV7-9|.|TRBD1|TRBJ1-6
CASRGQGGSPLHF
TGTGCCAGCAGAGGACAGGGGGGTTCACCCCTCCACTTT
>TRBV6-5|.|TRBD2|TRBJ2-7
CASSRLAGAEQYF
TGTGCCAGCAGTCGACTAGCGGGGGCCGAGCAGTACTTC